This is a list of T cell receptor beta chains from one sample in a study of OX40 agonist ivuxolimab in advanced cancers. Sequencing used immunoSEQ multiplex PCR; TCRdb keeps in-frame clones, though not all of them. This sample has roughly 10,000 clones; roughly 90% occur once, and the top ten carry about 11%. The starting material was CD4+ or CD8+ T cells sorted from blood, obtained in a trial of the OX40 agonist ivuxolimab. These receptors were obtained from an adult with an advanced solid tumor such as melanoma, head and neck, liver or kidney cancer. Each CDR3 is given with its conserved first and last residue. Each record gives: J gene, V gene, clone size, D gene, CDR3 protein, CDR3 DNA. D genes are given only for firm matches. A clone size is listed for some rows: how often the clone was seen (once, few, many), or a class if it is expanded.

>TRBJ2-2|TRBV7-6|-|TRBD1
CASSLVGTGAGELFF
TGTGCCAGCAGCTTAGTCGGGACAGGGGCCGGGGAGCTGTTTTTT
>TRBJ2-3|TRBV11-3|-|-
CASSFGDWHTDTQYF
TGTGCCAGCAGCTTTGGAGACTGGCACACAGATACGCAGTATTTT
>TRBJ2-2|TRBV13|-|-
CASTAPDYTGELFF
TGTGCCAGTACTGCACCGGACTACACCGGGGAGCTGTTTTTT
>TRBJ2-3|TRBV19|once|TRBD2
CASASGGIGEDTQYF
TGTGCCAGTGCCAGCGGGGGAATTGGTGAAGATACGCAGTATTTT
>TRBJ1-5|TRBV27|-|-
CASSLTRAGNQPQHF
TGTGCCAGCAGTTTGACCAGGGCTGGCAATCAGCCCCAGCATTTT
>TRBJ1-6|TRBV6-1|-|TRBD1
CATTGDSSYNSPLHF
TGTGCCACCACAGGGGATTCCTCCTATAATTCACCCCTCCACTTT
>TRBJ2-7|TRBV2|few|-
CASREASAPYF
TGTGCCAGCAGGGAAGCAAGCGCTCCATACTTC
>TRBJ1-1|TRBV28|once|-
CASTLEGGGTEAFF
TGTGCCAGCACTCTAGAGGGGGGGGGCACTGAAGCTTTCTTT
>TRBJ2-2|TRBV9|-|TRBD1
CASTHRGTGELFF
TGTGCCAGCACCCACAGGGGGACCGGGGAGCTGTTTTTT
>TRBJ2-1|TRBV7-3|-|TRBD2
CASGPSGGLYNEQFF
TGTGCCAGCGGACCTAGCGGGGGGTTATACAATGAGCAGTTCTTC
>TRBJ2-2|TRBV7-3|-|TRBD1
CASSSPGQGFTGELFF
TGTGCCAGCAGCTCGCCGGGACAGGGCTTCACCGGGGAGCTGTTTTTT
>TRBJ1-1|TRBV2|-|-
CASSPLGTGVHTEAFF
TGTGCCAGCAGCCCTCTCGGGACGGGGGTCCACACTGAAGCTTTCTTT
>TRBJ1-2|TRBV5-4|once|-
CASSLAGSYGYTF
TGTGCCAGCAGCTTGGCGGGGTCCTATGGCTACACCTTC
>TRBJ1-1|TRBV5-1|once|-
CASSLEQGQNTEAFF
TGCGCCAGCAGCTTGGAACAGGGCCAAAACACTGAAGCTTTCTTT
>TRBJ2-1|TRBV6-5|-|-
CASSLRDGYNEQFF
TGTGCCAGCAGTCTCAGGGACGGATACAATGAGCAGTTCTTC
>TRBJ2-2|TRBV2|-|-
CASSPLPGELFF
TGTGCCAGCAGCCCCTTACCCGGGGAGCTGTTTTTT
>TRBJ2-7|TRBV27|-|-
CASSLQGPYEQYF
TGTGCCAGCAGTTTACAGGGACCCTACGAGCAGTACTTC
>TRBJ1-1|TRBV14|-|TRBD1
CASSQEGGDRDTEAFF
TGTGCCAGCAGCCAAGAGGGAGGAGACAGGGACACTGAAGCTTTCTTT
>TRBJ2-7|TRBV5-1|-|-
CASSFGTPSRSEQYF
TGCGCCAGCAGCTTCGGGACTCCCTCTCGGAGCGAGCAGTACTTC
>TRBJ1-5|TRBV19|-|-
CASSPLLGGNQPQHF
TGTGCCAGTAGCCCTTTACTGGGAGGGAATCAGCCCCAGCATTTT